A selection of T cell receptor beta chains follows, all from one sample in a study of graft-versus-host responses after intestinal transplantation. TCRdb's table, derived via immunoSEQ multiplex PCR, lists solely in-frame clones and lacks some. The sample consists of some 13,000 clones, about two fifths of them appearing once. The sequencing here drew on alloreactive CD8+ T cells from a mixed lymphocyte reaction culture, taken before intestinal transplant. The receptors originated from a human patient who received an intestinal transplant. Both conserved end residues are part of each CDR3. D genes are given only for firm matches. Size values are once, few and many counts, or a class for expanded clones, and some rows have none.

len	d_gene	abundance	j_gene	v_gene	CDR3aa	CDR3nt
12	NA	medium-sized	TRBJ2-5	TRBV18	CASSRGGETQYF	TGTGCCAGCTCACGAGGTGGAGAGACCCAGTACTTC
16	TRBD2	few	TRBJ2-5	TRBV9	CASSAGTSGSTETQYF	TGTGCCAGCAGCGCCGGGACTAGCGGGAGTACTGAGACCCAGTACTTC
15	NA	few	TRBJ2-5	TRBV28	CASSFLTGTQETQYF	TGTGCCAGCAGTTTCCTGACAGGAACACAAGAGACCCAGTACTTC
14	TRBD1	NA	TRBJ2-7	TRBV4-3	CASSLGQGGDEQYF	TGCGCCAGCAGCTTGGGACAGGGGGGAGACGAGCAGTACTTC
18	NA	NA	TRBJ2-7	TRBV28	CASSLNRGMGLELYEQYF	TGTGCCAGCAGTTTGAACAGGGGAATGGGACTAGAACTCTACGAGCAGTACTTC
14	TRBD1	NA	TRBJ2-7	TRBV18	CASSPGTVFYEQYF	TGTGCCAGCTCACCCGGGACAGTGTTCTACGAGCAGTACTTC
15	TRBD2	NA	TRBJ2-7	TRBV28	CASSLVGTSSNEQYF	TGTGCCAGCAGTTTAGTTGGGACTAGCTCCAACGAGCAGTACTTC
18	NA	NA	TRBJ2-2	TRBV4-2	CASSHPLDSAANTGELFF	TGTGCCAGCAGCCACCCTCTAGACTCGGCGGCGAACACCGGGGAGCTGTTTTTT
15	TRBD1	NA	TRBJ1-1	TRBV13	CASSPWDSWATEAFF	TGTGCCAGCAGCCCCTGGGACAGCTGGGCCACTGAAGCTTTCTTT
16	NA	NA	TRBJ1-1	TRBV5-1	CASSLVWGQGNTEAFF	TGCGCCAGCAGCTTGGTTTGGGGGCAAGGGAACACTGAAGCTTTCTTT
15	TRBD1	NA	TRBJ2-5	TRBV30	CAWVDRVRPQETQYF	TGTGCCTGGGTTGACAGGGTGAGACCCCAAGAGACCCAGTACTTC
13	NA	NA	TRBJ1-5	TRBV9	CASSVEGDQPQHF	TGTGCCAGCAGCGTAGAAGGGGATCAGCCCCAGCATTTT
16	TRBD2	few	TRBJ2-5	TRBV11-2	CASPSLAGKGEETQYF	TGTGCCAGCCCCTCCCTAGCGGGAAAGGGGGAAGAGACCCAGTACTTC
13	NA	NA	TRBJ2-5	TRBV9	CASSSRPLREQYF	TGTGCCAGCAGCTCACGACCATTGAGGGAGCAGTACTTC
16	TRBD1	NA	TRBJ1-1	TRBV4-1	CASSQEPRDRETEAFF	TGCGCCAGCAGCCAAGAGCCCCGGGACAGGGAAACTGAAGCTTTCTTT
14	NA	few	TRBJ1-2	TRBV30	CAWSSGDLLYGYTF	TGTGCCTGGAGTTCCGGAGACCTTCTTTATGGCTACACCTTC
15	TRBD2	medium-sized	TRBJ2-7	TRBV4-1	CASSQKGLANYEQYF	TGCGCCAGCAGCCAAAAGGGACTAGCGAACTACGAGCAGTACTTC
13	NA	NA	TRBJ1-5	TRBV6-5	CASSYGPYQPQHF	TGTGCCAGCAGTTACGGGCCCTATCAGCCCCAGCATTTT
15	NA	few	TRBJ2-1	TRBV14	CASSQEWLPYNEQFF	TGTGCCAGCAGCCAAGAGTGGCTCCCTTACAATGAGCAGTTCTTC
15	NA	NA	TRBJ2-1	TRBV27	CASSKRDTLTNEQFF	TGTGCCTCCTCTAAGAGGGACACACTAACGAATGAGCAGTTCTTC
14	TRBD2	medium-sized	TRBJ2-7	TRBV27	CASSPIAGGYEQYF	TGTGCCAGCAGTCCTATAGCGGGAGGTTACGAGCAGTACTTC
17	NA	NA	TRBJ2-5	TRBV11-1	CASSPPAALSGQETQYF	TGTGCCAGCAGCCCTCCGGCGGCATTGAGTGGGCAAGAGACCCAGTACTTC
15	TRBD1	NA	TRBJ2-1	TRBV10-2	CASNEGTGAYNEQFF	TGCGCCAGCAATGAAGGGACAGGGGCCTACAATGAGCAGTTCTTC
18	TRBD1	NA	TRBJ1-2	TRBV4-3	CASSLGGTGADIFYGYTF	TGCGCCAGCAGCCTAGGGGGGACAGGAGCCGATATTTTCTATGGCTACACCTTC
17	NA	NA	TRBJ1-2	TRBV4-1	CASRGLLSGVQGGGYTF	TGCGCCAGCAGAGGCCTACTTAGTGGGGTCCAGGGAGGGGGCTACACCTTC
15	NA	NA	TRBJ2-1	TRBV4-3	CASSHDRSSYNEQFF	TGCGCCAGCAGCCACGACAGAAGCTCCTACAATGAGCAGTTCTTC
15	TRBD2	few	TRBJ2-7	TRBV5-1	CASSGGLAGGYEQYF	TGCGCCAGCAGTGGTGGACTAGCGGGAGGATACGAGCAGTACTTC
13	NA	NA	TRBJ2-3	TRBV27	CASSYNLEDTQYF	TGTGCCAGCAGTTACAACCTAGAAGATACGCAGTATTTT
11	NA	few	TRBJ2-1	TRBV7-9	CASSLAFEQFF	TGTGCCAGCAGCTTAGCCTTCGAGCAGTTCTTC
15	TRBD2	NA	TRBJ2-1	TRBV9	CASSVAGTSYNEQFF	TGTGCCAGCAGCGTAGCTGGGACTAGTTACAATGAGCAGTTCTTC
13	NA	NA	TRBJ2-5	TRBV9	CASGGASLETQYF	TGTGCCAGTGGGGGGGCTAGCTTGGAGACCCAGTACTTC
14	NA	once	TRBJ1-1	TRBV2	CASSDGDSVAEAFF	TGTGCCAGCAGTGATGGGGACTCTGTCGCTGAAGCTTTCTTT
14	NA	NA	TRBJ1-5	TRBV27	CASSLTTASQPQHF	TGTGCCAGCAGTTTAACGACAGCGAGTCAGCCCCAGCATTTT
14	TRBD2	NA	TRBJ2-2	TRBV6-5	CASRGTTNTGELFF	TGTGCCAGCAGAGGGACTACGAACACCGGGGAGCTGTTTTTT
22	TRBD1	NA	TRBJ1-2	TRBV6-1	CASSELPGTVSSQYQTNYGYTF	TGTGCCAGCAGCGAACTACCCGGGACAGTATCCTCACAGTACCAAACTAACTATGGCTACACCTTC
15	TRBD1	once	TRBJ1-3	TRBV7-6	CASSLTGGAGNTIYF	TGTGCCAGCAGCTTAACAGGGGGCGCGGGAAACACCATATATTTT
15	NA	medium-sized	TRBJ1-5	TRBV4-1	CASSQRTDSNQPQHF	TGCGCCAGCAGCCAACGGACAGATAGCAATCAGCCCCAGCATTTT
13	NA	NA	TRBJ1-5	TRBV27	CASSLGLNQPQHF	TGTGCCAGCAGTTTAGGGCTCAATCAGCCCCAGCATTTT
16	TRBD1	NA	TRBJ1-2	TRBV4-3	CASSEGADRVRHGYTF	TGCGCCAGCAGCGAAGGAGCCGACAGGGTCAGACATGGCTACACCTTC
16	TRBD1	NA	TRBJ1-1	TRBV7-6	CASSSAPRTGRTEAFF	TGTGCCAGCAGCTCTGCCCCCCGGACAGGGCGAACTGAAGCTTTCTTT